This T cell receptor (beta chain) was found in a study of technical replicates of blood from a handful of donors. The data were produced by immunoSEQ multiplex PCR, yet TCRdb's version contains in-frame clones alone and is incomplete. The data hold about 44,000 clones, with around 96% observed a single time. V gave up 4 bases and J gave up 3 bases, with 11 bases separating them. Germline CDR1 is MGHDK and CDR2 is SYGVNS. The CDR3 is 14 amino acids. The sample taken for sequencing was T cells isolated from PBMCs. The sequence was obtained from a human donor in good health. The chain carries TRBV25-1 and TRBJ2-3; possibly TRBD2 for D (6 bases). For the CDR3, the DNA is TGTGCCAGCAGTGTAGGAGCGGGTACAGATACGCAGTATTTT. Amino acids: CASSVGAGTDTQYF.